A selection of T cell receptor beta chains follows, all from one sample in a study of regulatory T cells in long-lasting Graves disease. TCRdb recomputed calls from the multiplex PCR reads with MiXCR, one row per CDR3 protein. The repertoire includes 550,000 to 700,000 distinct CDR3 sequences, around 16% of them detected once, and 9.5% to 15% sits in the top ten. These data also formed part of another study, on T cells in Graves' hyperthyroidism and ophthalmopathy.

Sequences were derived from peripheral blood mononuclear cells (PBMCs), sampled at new diagnosis, from a patient treated with antithyroid drugs. All receptors come from a man aged 18 to 29 with Graves disease. Both conserved end residues are part of each CDR3. D genes are given only for firm matches. Not all rows give a size; the values are once, few, many and, for expanded clones, a class.

CDR3 DNA: TGTGCCAGCAGCCCCCTAGCGGGAGGATCGGCGGGTAGCGCAGATACGCAGTATTTT; CDR3 protein: CASSPLAGGSAGSADTQYF; V gene: TRBV5-4; clone size: NA; D gene: TRBD2; J gene: TRBJ2-3
CDR3 DNA: TGTGCCAGCAGCTTGCTGGTCGTCGGGGCAGCGGAGACCCAGTACTTC; CDR3 protein: CASSLLVVGAAETQYF; V gene: TRBV5-6; clone size: NA; D gene: NA; J gene: TRBJ2-5
CDR3 DNA: TGCAGTGCTAGAGGTCCCCGGCGGGAAAGCGGCCCAGATACGCAGTATTTT; CDR3 protein: CSARGPRRESGPDTQYF; V gene: TRBV20-1; clone size: many; D gene: NA; J gene: TRBJ2-3
CDR3 DNA: TGTGCCACCAGCAGAGATATGGGGTACCAAGAGACCCAGTACTTC; CDR3 protein: CATSRDMGYQETQYF; V gene: TRBV15; clone size: few; D gene: NA; J gene: TRBJ2-5
CDR3 DNA: TGCGCCAGCAGCCAGGGGCTGAGAGACGATCCGGTCGAGCAGTACTTC; CDR3 protein: CASSQGLRDDPVEQYF; V gene: TRBV5-1; clone size: many; D gene: NA; J gene: TRBJ2-7
CDR3 DNA: TGTGCCTGGAGCGGACTAGCGGGACCCTACGAGCAGTACTTC; CDR3 protein: CAWSGLAGPYEQYF; V gene: TRBV30; clone size: NA; D gene: TRBD2; J gene: TRBJ2-7
CDR3 DNA: TGTGCCAGCAGGGGTAGAAAAGGACAGCCTTCCTACAATGAGCAGTTCTTC; CDR3 protein: CASRGRKGQPSYNEQFF; V gene: TRBV12-3/TRBV12-4; clone size: few; D gene: NA; J gene: TRBJ2-1
CDR3 DNA: TGTGCCAGCAGCTGGACAGAGAACACTGAAGCTTTCTTT; CDR3 protein: CASSWTENTEAFF; V gene: TRBV12-3/TRBV12-4; clone size: many; D gene: NA; J gene: TRBJ1-1
CDR3 DNA: TGTGCCAGTAGCAGGGACAGGGAGGACTATGGCTACACCTTC; CDR3 protein: CASSRDREDYGYTF; V gene: TRBV19; clone size: NA; D gene: TRBD1; J gene: TRBJ1-2
CDR3 DNA: TGTGCCAGCAGTGGACAGGGACCGAACACTGAAGCTTTCTTT; CDR3 protein: CASSGQGPNTEAFF; V gene: TRBV7-9; clone size: many; D gene: TRBD1; J gene: TRBJ1-1
CDR3 DNA: TGTGCCAGCACCTCACGTTTGACAGGCTCCTACAATGAGCAGTTCTTC; CDR3 protein: CASTSRLTGSYNEQFF; V gene: TRBV7-2; clone size: many; D gene: NA; J gene: TRBJ2-1
CDR3 DNA: TGTGCCTGGCGGATTAGCGGGAAGGGGCCTGAGCAGTTCTTC; CDR3 protein: CAWRISGKGPEQFF; V gene: TRBV30; clone size: many; D gene: TRBD2; J gene: TRBJ2-1
CDR3 DNA: TGTGCCAGCAGTGCGGGACTTATGATGAACACCGGGGAGCTGTTTTTT; CDR3 protein: CASSAGLMMNTGELFF; V gene: TRBV28; clone size: many; D gene: NA; J gene: TRBJ2-2
CDR3 DNA: TGTGCCAGTACCCTCGGGACAGGGGTCTCCAATGAGCAGTTCTTC; CDR3 protein: CASTLGTGVSNEQFF; V gene: TRBV19; clone size: NA; D gene: TRBD1; J gene: TRBJ2-1
CDR3 DNA: TGTGCCAGCAGCCAGACAGCCACCTACGAGCAGTACTTC; CDR3 protein: CASSQTATYEQYF; V gene: TRBV7-3; clone size: many; D gene: NA; J gene: TRBJ2-7
CDR3 DNA: TGTGCCAGCATCCCGACCGCCACGGGACAGGGGGCTGAGCGGGAGTGGGCTGAGCAGTTCTTC; CDR3 protein: CASIPTATGQGAEREWAEQFF; V gene: TRBV9; clone size: NA; D gene: TRBD1; J gene: TRBJ2-1
CDR3 DNA: TGTGCCAGTGGGTCGGGACTGAGCTACGAGCAGTACTTC; CDR3 protein: CASGSGLSYEQYF; V gene: TRBV7-8; clone size: few; D gene: NA; J gene: TRBJ2-7
CDR3 DNA: TGCGCCAGCAGCTTCCAGACTAACTACGAGCAGTACTTC; CDR3 protein: CASSFQTNYEQYF; V gene: TRBV5-1; clone size: many; D gene: NA; J gene: TRBJ2-7
CDR3 DNA: TGCGCCAGCAGCTTGGCCGACCAGCTTGAAGCTTTCTTT; CDR3 protein: CASSLADQLEAFF; V gene: TRBV5-1; clone size: few; D gene: NA; J gene: TRBJ1-1
CDR3 DNA: TGTGCCAGCAGAGACCAGACAGGGGGCTTCTCTGGAAACACCATATATTTT; CDR3 protein: CASRDQTGGFSGNTIYF; V gene: TRBV6-1; clone size: few; D gene: TRBD1; J gene: TRBJ1-3
CDR3 DNA: TGTGCCAGCAGCTCTCCAGCGGGAGCAGATACGCAGTATTTT; CDR3 protein: CASSSPAGADTQYF; V gene: TRBV7-9; clone size: few; D gene: TRBD2; J gene: TRBJ2-3
CDR3 DNA: TGCAGCGTTTCGGGACACCTGAACACTGAAGCTTTCTTT; CDR3 protein: CSVSGHLNTEAFF; V gene: TRBV29-1; clone size: NA; D gene: NA; J gene: TRBJ1-1
CDR3 DNA: TGCGCCAGCAGCCGTACCGGGGGCGAGAATATTAGGATCCGTTACAATGAGCAGTTCTTC; CDR3 protein: CASSRTGGENIRIRYNEQFF; V gene: TRBV5-1; clone size: many; D gene: NA; J gene: TRBJ2-1
CDR3 DNA: TGCGCCAGCAGCCAACCAAAAGGACAGATCTATCAGCCCCAGCATTTT; CDR3 protein: CASSQPKGQIYQPQHF; V gene: TRBV4-1; clone size: NA; D gene: NA; J gene: TRBJ1-5
CDR3 DNA: TGTGCCAGCAGTTTAAAGGTCACCGTTGCGGACCCCACAGATACGCAGTATTTT; CDR3 protein: CASSLKVTVADPTDTQYF; V gene: TRBV12-3/TRBV12-4; clone size: NA; D gene: NA; J gene: TRBJ2-3
CDR3 DNA: TGTGCCAGCAGCCCCTTACCGGGAATAATCACAGATACGCAGTATTTT; CDR3 protein: CASSPLPGIITDTQYF; V gene: TRBV3-1; clone size: many; D gene: NA; J gene: TRBJ2-3
CDR3 DNA: TGTGCCAGCAGTGAGTTTCCGGACAGGGGGTCTTACGAGCAGTACTTC; CDR3 protein: CASSEFPDRGSYEQYF; V gene: TRBV2; clone size: many; D gene: TRBD1; J gene: TRBJ2-7
CDR3 DNA: TGCGCCAGCAGTACACAGGGCGGGGGGAACACTGAAGCTTTCTTT; CDR3 protein: CASSTQGGGNTEAFF; V gene: TRBV5-1; clone size: NA; D gene: NA; J gene: TRBJ1-1
CDR3 DNA: TGTGCCACCAGCGGTCCCGGGACTTGGGGTTTGGGGCAGTTCTTC; CDR3 protein: CATSGPGTWGLGQFF; V gene: TRBV15; clone size: many; D gene: NA; J gene: TRBJ2-1
CDR3 DNA: TGCAGTGCGAAGACAGGGGCAATGAACACTGAAGCTTTCTTT; CDR3 protein: CSAKTGAMNTEAFF; V gene: TRBV20-1; clone size: many; D gene: TRBD1; J gene: TRBJ1-1
CDR3 DNA: TGTGCCAGCAGGACAGGGGCGATAAAGGCGGGAGGGCCTAACAATGAGCAGTTCTTC; CDR3 protein: CASRTGAIKAGGPNNEQFF; V gene: TRBV6-2/TRBV6-3; clone size: many; D gene: NA; J gene: TRBJ2-1
CDR3 DNA: TGCGCCAGCAGCCCCCACACGCTAACAGGACCCGGGGAGCTGTTTTTT; CDR3 protein: CASSPHTLTGPGELFF; V gene: TRBV5-1; clone size: NA; D gene: NA; J gene: TRBJ2-2
CDR3 DNA: TGTGCCAGCAGACAACAGGGCTCCCAGCCCCAGCATTTT; CDR3 protein: CASRQQGSQPQHF; V gene: TRBV13; clone size: many; D gene: NA; J gene: TRBJ1-5
CDR3 DNA: TGTGCCAGCAGTGATGGCCCGGGAGGTTCCTCCTACAATGAGCAGTTCTTC; CDR3 protein: CASSDGPGGSSYNEQFF; V gene: TRBV6-1; clone size: many; D gene: TRBD2; J gene: TRBJ2-1
CDR3 DNA: TGCGCCAGCAGCAGGGGACAGGTGCTCGGCGAGACCCAGTACTTC; CDR3 protein: CASSRGQVLGETQYF; V gene: TRBV5-1; clone size: many; D gene: TRBD1; J gene: TRBJ2-5
CDR3 DNA: TGTGCCAGCAGTACTAGCGGGCCAGATACGCAGTATTTT; CDR3 protein: CASSTSGPDTQYF; V gene: TRBV25-1; clone size: NA; D gene: TRBD2; J gene: TRBJ2-3
CDR3 DNA: TGCGCCACACGGCCAGGGCTTGAGAACACTGAAGCTTTCTTT; CDR3 protein: CATRPGLENTEAFF; V gene: TRBV5-1; clone size: many; D gene: NA; J gene: TRBJ1-1
CDR3 DNA: TGTGCCAGCAGAGACCTCGGGACCCAGCATTTT; CDR3 protein: CASRDLGTQHF; V gene: TRBV2; clone size: NA; D gene: NA; J gene: TRBJ1-5
CDR3 DNA: TGTGCCAGCAGCCAAGTCGGGACAGGGTATGACAATGAGCAGTTCTTC; CDR3 protein: CASSQVGTGYDNEQFF; V gene: TRBV3-1; clone size: NA; D gene: TRBD1; J gene: TRBJ2-1
CDR3 DNA: TGTGCCAGCAGCTTTGAGCCGCTAGCGGGATCGAACACCGGGGAGCTGTTTTTT; CDR3 protein: CASSFEPLAGSNTGELFF; V gene: TRBV11-2; clone size: NA; D gene: TRBD2; J gene: TRBJ2-2
CDR3 DNA: TGCAGTGCTAGGTCTAGCGGGAGGTCTACCTACGAGCAGTACTTC; CDR3 protein: CSARSSGRSTYEQYF; V gene: TRBV20-1; clone size: many; D gene: TRBD2; J gene: TRBJ2-7
CDR3 DNA: TGTGCCAGCAGTCTTTTCGGGGTTAGCTCTGGAAACACCATATATTTT; CDR3 protein: CASSLFGVSSGNTIYF; V gene: TRBV28; clone size: many; D gene: NA; J gene: TRBJ1-3
CDR3 DNA: TGTGCCAGCAGCTCTGACAGCGATCCCTACGAGCAGTACTTC; CDR3 protein: CASSSDSDPYEQYF; V gene: TRBV7-3; clone size: NA; D gene: NA; J gene: TRBJ2-7
CDR3 DNA: TGTGCCAGCAGTCCTTCTGGGGGAATTAAACAGCCCCAGCATTTT; CDR3 protein: CASSPSGGIKQPQHF; V gene: TRBV6-1; clone size: NA; D gene: NA; J gene: TRBJ1-5
CDR3 DNA: TGTGCCAGCAGCCATCAGGGTTGGGAGACCCAGTACTTC; CDR3 protein: CASSHQGWETQYF; V gene: TRBV3-1; clone size: few; D gene: NA; J gene: TRBJ2-5
CDR3 DNA: TGTGCCAGCAGCCTGGCTGTTAGTGGGGAAAAACTGTTTTTT; CDR3 protein: CASSLAVSGEKLFF; V gene: TRBV12-3/TRBV12-4; clone size: few; D gene: NA; J gene: TRBJ1-4
CDR3 DNA: TGTGCCAGCAGTGAAACAAGTACGGTGAGCACAGATACGCAGTATTTT; CDR3 protein: CASSETSTVSTDTQYF; V gene: TRBV6-2/TRBV6-3; clone size: many; D gene: NA; J gene: TRBJ2-3
CDR3 DNA: TGCAGTGCTAGAGTGGGGGGCGGTTACGAGCAGTACTTC; CDR3 protein: CSARVGGGYEQYF; V gene: TRBV20-1; clone size: NA; D gene: NA; J gene: TRBJ2-7
CDR3 DNA: TGTGCCAGCAGCTTAGCGTACGTTAGGCACAGGGTCGCCACAGATACGCAGTATTTT; CDR3 protein: CASSLAYVRHRVATDTQYF; V gene: TRBV7-9; clone size: many; D gene: NA; J gene: TRBJ2-3
CDR3 DNA: TGTGCCAGCAGTTTTACTTTAGGCACAGGCACCGGGGAGCTGGTTTTT; CDR3 protein: CASSFTLGTGTGELVF; V gene: TRBV27; clone size: NA; D gene: NA; J gene: TRBJ2-2
CDR3 DNA: TGCAGTGCTAGAGAAGGGACAGGGGTTATCGAGCAGTACTTC; CDR3 protein: CSAREGTGVIEQYF; V gene: TRBV20-1; clone size: many; D gene: TRBD1; J gene: TRBJ2-7
CDR3 DNA: TGTGCCAGCAGCCAAGATCTAGGGGGCCGGGTTGGCACTGAAGCTTTCTTT; CDR3 protein: CASSQDLGGRVGTEAFF; V gene: TRBV3-1; clone size: many; D gene: TRBD1; J gene: TRBJ1-1
CDR3 DNA: TGTGCCTGGAGTGACATGGGCTATGGCTACACCTTC; CDR3 protein: CAWSDMGYGYTF; V gene: TRBV30; clone size: many; D gene: NA; J gene: TRBJ1-2
CDR3 DNA: TGTGCCAGCAGCCGGACTAGCGGGAGGCTATTTGAGCAGTTCTTC; CDR3 protein: CASSRTSGRLFEQFF; V gene: TRBV7-9; clone size: few; D gene: TRBD2; J gene: TRBJ2-1
CDR3 DNA: TGTGCCAGCAGTTACACCGGACTAGCGGAGCTTCAAGAGACCCAGTACTTC; CDR3 protein: CASSYTGLAELQETQYF; V gene: TRBV6-5; clone size: many; D gene: TRBD2; J gene: TRBJ2-5
CDR3 DNA: TGCGCCAGCAGTGACCCGCAGGGGGTACGGTATGGCTACACCTTC; CDR3 protein: CASSDPQGVRYGYTF; V gene: TRBV10-1; clone size: few; D gene: TRBD1; J gene: TRBJ1-2
CDR3 DNA: TGCGCCAGCAGCTTTGTAGTACAGTCGGCTGTGGGAGCTTTCTTT; CDR3 protein: CASSFVVQSAVGAFF; V gene: TRBV5-1; clone size: few; D gene: NA; J gene: TRBJ1-1
CDR3 DNA: TGTGCCAGCAGCTCAGACCCCGGGACAGCGAACACTGAAGCTTTCTTT; CDR3 protein: CASSSDPGTANTEAFF; V gene: TRBV7-9; clone size: NA; D gene: TRBD1; J gene: TRBJ1-1
CDR3 DNA: TGTGCCAGCAGCCCTAGCGGGCTTACCTACAATGAGCAGTTCTTC; CDR3 protein: CASSPSGLTYNEQFF; V gene: TRBV9; clone size: NA; D gene: TRBD2; J gene: TRBJ2-1
CDR3 DNA: TGTGCCATCAGTGACACGCTTAGCAATCAGCCCCAGCATTTT; CDR3 protein: CAISDTLSNQPQHF; V gene: TRBV10-3; clone size: few; D gene: NA; J gene: TRBJ1-5